A single TCR beta chain is shown here with its context. Its specificity is unknown. This entry comes from a study of cytomegalovirus exposure and HLA in healthy donors. Study results and caveats: There were several of the most significant clusters that appeared linked to common viral pathogens in a later analysis.

It was healthy bone marrow donors who served as donors. J was trimmed by 1 base and V by 6 bases; bases with no gene match: 7. The germline CDR1 and CDR2 sequences are SEHNR and FQNEAQ (reference sequence). The CDR3 consists of 15 residues. Both 60 Vbeta primers and 13 Jbeta primers went into the PCR. Repertoires were generated with immunoSEQ multiplex PCR, while TCRdb's copy carries only in-frame clones and drops some. Of approximately 150,000 clones in the sample, about 72% are singletons; the top ten hold less than 2.5%. Sequencing was carried out using PBMCs. This TCR came from a human donor in good health. The rearrangement links TRBV7-9 to TRBJ1-1, with 8 bases aligning to TRBD1. The CDR3 sequence: CASRPPGQENTEAFF. The CDR3 DNA is TGTGCCAGCAGGCCGCCGGGACAGGAGAACACTGAAGCTTTCTTT.